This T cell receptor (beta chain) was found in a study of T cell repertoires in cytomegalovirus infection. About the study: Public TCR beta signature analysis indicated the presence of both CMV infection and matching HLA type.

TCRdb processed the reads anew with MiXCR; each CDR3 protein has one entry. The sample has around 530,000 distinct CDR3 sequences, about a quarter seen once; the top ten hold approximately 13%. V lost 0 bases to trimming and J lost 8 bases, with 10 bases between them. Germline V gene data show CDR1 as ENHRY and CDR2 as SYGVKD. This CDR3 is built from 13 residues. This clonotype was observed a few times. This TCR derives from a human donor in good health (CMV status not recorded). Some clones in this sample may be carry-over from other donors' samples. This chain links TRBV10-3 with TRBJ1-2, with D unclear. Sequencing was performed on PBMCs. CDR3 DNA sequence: TGTGCCATCAGTGAGTCGACTCGCAGCGGCTACACCTTC. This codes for CAISESTRSGYTF.